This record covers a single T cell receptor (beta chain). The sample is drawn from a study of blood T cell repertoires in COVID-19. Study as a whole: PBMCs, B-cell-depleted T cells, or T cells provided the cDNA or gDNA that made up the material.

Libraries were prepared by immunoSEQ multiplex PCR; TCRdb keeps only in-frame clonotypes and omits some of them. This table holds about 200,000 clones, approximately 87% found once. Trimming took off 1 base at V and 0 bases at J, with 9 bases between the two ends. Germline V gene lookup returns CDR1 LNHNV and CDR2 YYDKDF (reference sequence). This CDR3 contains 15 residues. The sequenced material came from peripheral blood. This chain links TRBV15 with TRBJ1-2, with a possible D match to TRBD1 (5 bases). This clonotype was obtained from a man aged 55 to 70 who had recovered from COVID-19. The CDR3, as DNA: TGTGCCACCAGCAGAGGCCGGACATCTAACTATGGCTACACCTTC. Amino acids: CATSRGRTSNYGYTF.